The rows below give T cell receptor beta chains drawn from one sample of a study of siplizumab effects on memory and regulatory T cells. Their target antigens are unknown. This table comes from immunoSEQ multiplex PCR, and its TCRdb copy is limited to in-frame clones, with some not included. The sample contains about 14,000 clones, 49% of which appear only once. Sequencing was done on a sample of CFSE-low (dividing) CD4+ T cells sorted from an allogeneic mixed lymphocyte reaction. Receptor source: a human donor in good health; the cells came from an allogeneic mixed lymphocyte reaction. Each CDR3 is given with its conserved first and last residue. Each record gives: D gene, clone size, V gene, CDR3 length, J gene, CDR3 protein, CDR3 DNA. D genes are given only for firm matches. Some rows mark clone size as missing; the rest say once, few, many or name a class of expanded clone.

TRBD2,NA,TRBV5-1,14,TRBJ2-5,CASSLGSGDETQYF,TGCGCCAGCAGCTTGGGTAGCGGGGATGAGACCCAGTACTTC
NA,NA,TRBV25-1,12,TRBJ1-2,CASSERGYGYTF,TGTGCCAGCAGTGAGCGAGGGTATGGCTACACCTTC
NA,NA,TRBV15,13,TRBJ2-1,CATSRDWDNEQFF,TGTGCCACCAGCAGAGATTGGGACAATGAGCAGTTCTTC
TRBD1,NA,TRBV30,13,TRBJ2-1,CAWRKTGGNEQFF,TGTGCCTGGAGGAAGACAGGGGGCAATGAGCAGTTCTTC
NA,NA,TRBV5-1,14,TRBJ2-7,CASSPLTGSYEQYF,TGCGCCAGCAGCCCCTTGACGGGATCCTACGAGCAGTACTTC
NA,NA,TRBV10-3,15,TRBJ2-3,CAISESLTGSDTQYF,TGTGCCATCAGTGAGTCGTTAACAGGGAGTGATACGCAGTATTTT
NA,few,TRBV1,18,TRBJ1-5,CTSSHSSLVEAPNQPQHF,TGCACCAGCAGCCATTCTTCTTTGGTCGAGGCACCGAATCAGCCCCAGCATTTT
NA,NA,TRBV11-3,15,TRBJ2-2,CASSPWRVNTGELFF,TGTGCCAGCAGCCCCTGGCGAGTGAACACCGGGGAGCTGTTTTTT
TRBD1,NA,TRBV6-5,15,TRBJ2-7,CASSSPTGGGYEQYF,TGTGCCAGCAGTTCCCCGACAGGGGGCGGCTACGAGCAGTACTTC
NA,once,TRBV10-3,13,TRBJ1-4,CAISAWTTEKLFF,TGTGCCATCAGTGCGTGGACGACGGAAAAACTGTTTTTT
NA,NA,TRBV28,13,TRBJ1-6,CASSLDGNSPLHF,TGTGCCAGCAGTCTGGACGGGAATTCACCCCTCCACTTT
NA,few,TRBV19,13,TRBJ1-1,CARLRGENTEAFF,TGTGCCCGATTGAGAGGCGAGAACACTGAAGCTTTCTTT
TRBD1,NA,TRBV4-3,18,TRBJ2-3,CASSQDEGRGRVPDTQYF,TGCGCCAGCAGCCAAGATGAGGGCAGGGGGCGGGTCCCAGATACGCAGTATTTT
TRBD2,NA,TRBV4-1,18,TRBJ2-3,CASSQERWRGGRADTQYF,TGCGCCAGCAGCCAAGAACGTTGGCGGGGGGGCCGGGCAGATACGCAGTATTTT
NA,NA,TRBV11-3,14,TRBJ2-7,CASSSRVNTYEQYF,TGTGCCAGCAGCTCCAGGGTTAACACCTACGAGCAGTACTTC
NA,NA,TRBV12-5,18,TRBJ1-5,CASGLVPITGCSNQPQHF,TGTGCTAGTGGTTTGGTCCCCATTACAGGGTGTAGCAATCAGCCCCAGCATTTT
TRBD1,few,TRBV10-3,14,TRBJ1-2,CAISSQGANYGYTF,TGTGCCATCAGCTCACAGGGGGCTAACTATGGCTACACCTTC
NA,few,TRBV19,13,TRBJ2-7,CASSIERDYEQYF,TGTGCCAGTAGTATCGAACGGGACTACGAGCAGTACTTC
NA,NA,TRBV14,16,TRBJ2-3,CASSHRTPLGADTQYF,TGTGCCAGCAGCCACCGGACTCCCCTAGGCGCAGATACGCAGTATTTT
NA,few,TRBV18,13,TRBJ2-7,CASSPGLTYEQYF,TGTGCCAGCTCACCAGGACTGACTTACGAGCAGTACTTC
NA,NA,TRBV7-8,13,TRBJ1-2,CASSNRGGSGYTF,TGTGCCAGCAGCAATAGGGGGGGTAGTGGCTACACCTTC
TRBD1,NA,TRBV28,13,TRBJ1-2,CASTEQGNYGYTF,TGTGCCAGCACCGAACAGGGGAACTATGGCTACACCTTC
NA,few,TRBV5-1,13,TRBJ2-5,CASSFSGQETQYF,TGCGCCAGCAGCTTTAGTGGCCAAGAGACCCAGTACTTC
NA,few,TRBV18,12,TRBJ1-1,CASSPRDTGAFF,TGTGCCAGCTCACCCCGGGACACCGGGGCTTTCTTT
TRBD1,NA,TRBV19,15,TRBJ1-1,CASSTPGQANTEAFF,TGTGCCAGTAGTACGCCGGGACAGGCGAACACTGAAGCTTTCTTT
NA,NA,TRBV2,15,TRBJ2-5,CASSDHRAPQETQYF,TGTGCCAGCAGTGACCACAGGGCCCCCCAAGAGACCCAGTACTTC
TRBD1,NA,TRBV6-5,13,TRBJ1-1,CASSYLQGAGAFF,TGTGCCAGCAGTTATCTACAGGGGGCCGGGGCTTTCTTT
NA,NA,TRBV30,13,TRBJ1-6,CACAPGGNSPLHF,TGTGCCTGCGCCCCGGGGGGCAATTCACCCCTCCACTTT
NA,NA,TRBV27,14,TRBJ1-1,CASSVLPGATEAFF,TGTGCCAGCAGTGTCCTCCCAGGGGCCACTGAAGCTTTCTTT
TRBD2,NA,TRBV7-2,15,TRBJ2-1,CASSLELAENNEQFF,TGTGCCAGCAGCTTAGAACTAGCGGAAAACAATGAGCAGTTCTTC
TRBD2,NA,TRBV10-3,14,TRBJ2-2,CAVGIAGDVGELFF,TGTGCCGTTGGAATAGCGGGTGATGTCGGGGAGCTGTTTTTT
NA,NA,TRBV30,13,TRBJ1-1,CAWTRGTDRGAFF,TGTGCCTGGACCCGGGGGACCGATAGAGGGGCTTTCTTT